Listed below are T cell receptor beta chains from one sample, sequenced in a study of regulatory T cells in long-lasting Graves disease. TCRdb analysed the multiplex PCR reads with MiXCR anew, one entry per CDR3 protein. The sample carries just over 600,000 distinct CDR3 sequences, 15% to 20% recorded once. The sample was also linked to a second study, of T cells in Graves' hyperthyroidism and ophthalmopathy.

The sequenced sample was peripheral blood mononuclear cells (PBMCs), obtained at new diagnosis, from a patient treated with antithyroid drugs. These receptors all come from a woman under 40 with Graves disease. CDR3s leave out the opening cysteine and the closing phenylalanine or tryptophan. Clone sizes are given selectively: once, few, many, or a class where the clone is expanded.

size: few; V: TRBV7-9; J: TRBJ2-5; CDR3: ASSIPLATQETQY
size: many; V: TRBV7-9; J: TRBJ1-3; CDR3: ASSLASGNTIY
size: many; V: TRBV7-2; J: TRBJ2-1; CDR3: ASFPGLASKNEQF
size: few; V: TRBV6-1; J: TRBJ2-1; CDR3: ASSDLAGAYNEQF
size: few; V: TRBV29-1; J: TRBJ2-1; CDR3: SVGQVIYNEQF
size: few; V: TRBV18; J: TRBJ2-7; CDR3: ASSPLPVPHEQY
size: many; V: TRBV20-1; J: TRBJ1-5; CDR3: SASLGGRVKTNQPQH
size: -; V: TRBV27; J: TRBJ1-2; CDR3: ASSLSSGGLRGYT
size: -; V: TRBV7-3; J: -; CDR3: ASSLQMLQY
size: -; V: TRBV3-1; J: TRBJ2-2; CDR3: ASSLTGTRPPGELF
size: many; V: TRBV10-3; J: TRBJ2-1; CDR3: ATQDRNYSYNEQF
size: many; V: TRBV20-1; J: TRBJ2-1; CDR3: SADDRVGSYNEQF
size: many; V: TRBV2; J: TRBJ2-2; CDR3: ASTQAPGELF
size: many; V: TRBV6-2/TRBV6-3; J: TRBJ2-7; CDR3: ASSYPNRFYEQY
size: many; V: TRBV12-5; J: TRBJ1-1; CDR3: ASAQQERAF
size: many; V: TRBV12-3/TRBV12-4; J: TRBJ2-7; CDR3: ASSLQGYRYEQY
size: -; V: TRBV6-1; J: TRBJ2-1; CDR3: ASRILSPGYNEQF
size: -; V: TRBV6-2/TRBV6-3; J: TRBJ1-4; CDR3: ASSAGLTNEKLF
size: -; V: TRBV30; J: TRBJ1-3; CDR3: AWSVITQGGNTIY
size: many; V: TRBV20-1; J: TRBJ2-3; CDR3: SARYSQGADTQY
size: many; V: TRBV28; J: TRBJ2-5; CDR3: ASRPPTGWLETQY
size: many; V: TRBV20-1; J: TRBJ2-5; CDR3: SPLVLETQY
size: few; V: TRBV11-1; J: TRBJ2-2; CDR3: ASSLRQEPNTGELF
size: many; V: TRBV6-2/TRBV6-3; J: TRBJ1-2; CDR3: ASSRDRGSYGYT
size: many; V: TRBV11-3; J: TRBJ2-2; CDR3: ARKGGPCGELF
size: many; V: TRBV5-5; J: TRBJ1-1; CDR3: ASSSGGGRPNTEAF
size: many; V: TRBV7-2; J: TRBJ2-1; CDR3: ASSLVHNYRNEQF
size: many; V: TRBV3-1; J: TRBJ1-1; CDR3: ASSQAANTEAF
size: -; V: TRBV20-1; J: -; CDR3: SARASPETQY
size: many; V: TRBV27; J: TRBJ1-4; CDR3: ASSSTEGKLF